The source of this TCR beta chain is a study of CD8 T cells in ankylosing spondylitis. Study results and limitations: Disease-linked clones bore a CD8+ phenotype and were relatively rare in peripheral blood. Reactive arthritis synovial fluid and blood previously showed some of these motif variants. As reported, disease-linked clones showed significant enrichment in matched ankylosing spondylitis synovial fluid. Seemingly distinctive of ankylosing spondylitis blood was a TCR beta motif formed by eight highly homologous variants.

The CDR3 contains 16 residues. The V segment lost 5 bases and the J segment 7 bases; nucleotides outside the gene matches: 12. This clonotype was detected ten times or more. The antigen remains unidentified. Scientists made TCR beta libraries using quantitative 5'-RACE with molecular barcodes. MiXCR, applied by TCRdb to the 5' RACE reads, yields one record per CDR3 protein. The sample carries 200,000 to 250,000 distinct CDR3 sequences, 5.5% to 7.5% recorded once. The TCR was taken from a male donor with ankylosing spondylitis. The rearrangement uses TRBV12-3 or TRBV12-4 and TRBJ2-2; TRBD1 matches 8 bases. Sequenced material: blood, either unsorted or a sorted T cell fraction (not recorded which). The CDR3 is CASSAFRTGRSGELFF. The CDR3 DNA reads TGTGCCAGCAGTGCCTTCAGGACAGGGAGGAGCGGGGAGCTGTTTTTT.